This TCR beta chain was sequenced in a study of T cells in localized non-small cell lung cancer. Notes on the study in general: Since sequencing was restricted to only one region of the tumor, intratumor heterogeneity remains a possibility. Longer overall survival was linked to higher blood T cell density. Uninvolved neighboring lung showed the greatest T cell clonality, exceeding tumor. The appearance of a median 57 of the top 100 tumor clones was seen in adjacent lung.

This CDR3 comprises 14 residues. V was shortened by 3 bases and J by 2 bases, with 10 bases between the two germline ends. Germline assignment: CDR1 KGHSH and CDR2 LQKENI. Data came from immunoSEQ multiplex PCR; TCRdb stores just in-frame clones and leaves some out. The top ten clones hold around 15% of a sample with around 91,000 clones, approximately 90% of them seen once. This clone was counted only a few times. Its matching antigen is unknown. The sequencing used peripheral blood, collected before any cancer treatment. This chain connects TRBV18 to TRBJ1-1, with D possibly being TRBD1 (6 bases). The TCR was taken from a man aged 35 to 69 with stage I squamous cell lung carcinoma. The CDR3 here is CASSPTGLNTEAFF. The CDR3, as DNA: TGTGCCAGCTCACCTACAGGGTTAAACACTGAAGCTTTCTTT.